Sequencing of this TCR beta chain was carried out in a study of blood T cells in healthy people across ages. The wider study: Per two T cells, template switching captured roughly one barcoded beta molecule.

Through a sample-barcoded 5' primer and a J-beta primer mix, a second PCR was run for about 6 to 11 cycles. A minimum of 2.5 million CDR3-containing paired-end reads was obtained for each sample. MiXCR, applied by TCRdb to the 5' RACE reads, yields one record per CDR3 protein. This table has approximately 800,000 distinct CDR3 sequences, around 36% appearing once. Germline V gene sequence: CDR1 LGHNA, CDR2 YNFKEQ. CDR3 length: 16 residues. V lost 0 bases and J 4 bases, leaving 12 bases between the germline ends. V and J are TRBV4-2 and TRBJ2-2; no clear D. The sequencing sample was made of blood. The sequence came from a man aged 18-30 years in good health. The CDR3 region is CASSQDPDLSTGELFF. For the CDR3, the DNA is TGTGCCAGCAGCCAAGATCCGGATCTGAGCACCGGGGAGCTGTTTTTT.